The 12 T cell receptor beta chains presented below share a single source sample, sequenced in a study of blood T cell repertoires in COVID-19. Sequenced by immunoSEQ multiplex PCR; TCRdb stores in-frame clones only, minus some. This repertoire shows around 38,000 clones, roughly nine tenths found once; its top ten account for more than 5%. Sequenced input: peripheral blood. The origin of the receptors is a human donor in a cohort sampled during active COVID-19.

This clone was observed a few times. This sequence joins TRBV4-1 and TRBJ1-2, with 7 bases matching TRBD1. Germline CDR1 reads MGHRA; CDR2 reads YSYEKL. This CDR3 spans 14 amino acids. After removal of 1 base from V and 8 bases from J, the junction contained 7 bases not matched to a gene. The CDR3 DNA follows: TGCGCCAGCAGCCAAGGGACAGGCCCCAGCGGCTACACCTTC. It codes for CASSQGTGPSGYTF.

This clone showed up just once. CDR3 nucleotide sequence: TGTGCCAGCAGCTCCAGTCTCCTGCCCAAAGGCGGTGATGAGCAGTTCTTC. It encodes CASSSSLLPKGGDEQFF. The chain joins TRBV7-6 to TRBJ2-1, with unresolved D. This CDR3 has 17 residues. V dropped 4 bases and J dropped 8 bases, with 24 bases sitting between them. Germline CDR1 and CDR2: SGHVS and FNYEAQ.

CDR3 region: CASSQERDTQYF. DNA of the CDR3: TGTGCCAGCAGCCAAGAGCGTGATACGCAGTATTTT. V and J are TRBV3-1 (or the pseudogene TRBV3-2) and TRBJ2-3, with no clear D. V was shortened by 0 bases and J by 6 bases, with 4 bases between the two germline ends. The CDR3 runs 12 residues. Looked up from germline, CDR1 is LGHDT and CDR2 is YNNKEL (reference sequence).

The chain recombines TRBV4-1 with TRBJ2-3, with TRBD2 matching over 7 bases. The V gene's germline CDR1 is MGHRA and CDR2 YSYEKL. Unmatched junction bases numbered 7, after V lost 4 bases and J lost 6 bases. The CDR3 extends over 14 amino acids. Here the CDR3 reads CASSREFSGDTQYF. In DNA, the CDR3 is TGCGCCAGCAGCCGGGAATTTAGCGGGGATACGCAGTATTTT.

This clone was recorded only once. The chain combines TRBV6-2 or TRBV6-3 with TRBJ2-3; 16 positions agree with TRBD2. CDR1 and CDR2 (germline): MNHEY, SVGEGT. J was trimmed by 10 bases and V by 1 base; bases with no gene match: 11. The CDR3 covers 18 residues. The CDR3, as DNA: TGTGCCAGCAGTTACTTCCCGCCGGGACTAGCGGGGGGGCAGGCGCAGTATTTT. It codes for CASSYFPPGLAGGQAQYF.

This CDR3 is CACRLAGSYEQYF. In nucleotides, the CDR3 is TGTGCCTGTAGACTAGCGGGTTCCTACGAGCAGTACTTC. The chain carries TRBV30 and TRBJ2-7; the match to TRBD2 covers 10 bases. V lost 6 bases and J lost 1; bases outside the gene matches: 3. The CDR3 has 13 amino acids. CDR1 and CDR2 (germline): GTSNPN, SVGIG (reference sequence).

The rearrangement joins TRBV4-3 to TRBJ2-5; TRBD2 matches at 10 bases. Germline CDR1 reads LGHNA; CDR2 reads YSLEER. The CDR3 contains 15 residues. Trimming at V came to 4 bases and at J to 3 bases, leaving 5 bases not matched to a gene. CDR3 loop: CASSLGTSVKETQYF. The CDR3 DNA reads as TGCGCCAGCAGCCTTGGGACTAGCGTTAAAGAGACCCAGTACTTC.

The gene calls are TRBV7-8 and TRBJ2-3; TRBD2 matches 12 bases. V trimming: 5 bases; J trimming: 5 bases; junction bases outside the gene matches: 8. The CDR3 covers 16 residues. From germline, CDR1 is SGHVS and CDR2 FQNEAQ. The DNA for the CDR3 is TGTGCCAGCAGCCACCGACTAGCGGGAGAGCAAGATACGCAGTATTTT. This encodes CASSHRLAGEQDTQYF.

This chain joins TRBV7-6 and TRBJ2-1; 7 bases are a match to TRBD2. CDR1 is SGHVS and CDR2 is FNYEAQ in the germline V gene. The junction had 10 bases not matched to a gene; V was cut back by 5 bases and J by 3 bases. The CDR3 is 16 residues long. In DNA form, the CDR3 reads TGTGCCAGCAGCGCCCAAGGGAGCGGGGTCTACAATGAGCAGTTCTTC. Translating gives CASSAQGSGVYNEQFF. Combining the CDR3 with reference TRBV7-6 and TRBJ2-1 gives the whole variable domain GAGVSQSPRYKVTKRGQDVALRCDPISGHVSLYWYRQALGQGPEFLTYFNYEAQQDKSGLPNDRFSAERPEGSISTLTIQRTEQRDSAMYRCASSAQGSGVYNEQFFGPGTRLTVL.

The chain uses TRBV10-3 and TRBJ1-1; TRBD1 might be the D (5 bases). The length of the CDR3 is 12 residues. V lost 2 bases, J lost 7 bases, and 8 bases lay in between. Per the germline V gene, CDR1 is ENHRY and CDR2 is SYGVKD. The CDR3 nucleotides are TGTGCCATCAGTGAGGGACAAGGTGAAGCTTTCTTT. Its translation: CAISEGQGEAFF.

The V call is TRBV30, the J call TRBJ2-7, with D possibly being TRBD2 (5 bases). This CDR3 is 11 amino acids long. Trimming shortened V by 3 bases and J by 7 bases, and 10 bases separated the two germline ends. The germline CDR1 and CDR2 sequences are GTSNPN and SVGIG (reference sequence). CDR3 coding DNA: TGTGCCTGGAGGGACTTTAAGGAGCAGTACTTC. It encodes CAWRDFKEQYF.

This clone was recorded once. The gene calls are TRBV16 and TRBJ2-3; 12 positions agree with TRBD2. The germline gives CDR1 KGHSY, CDR2 FQNENV. The J segment lost 2 bases and the V segment lost 2 bases, leaving 8 bases of the junction unmatched. The CDR3 spans 18 residues. The CDR3 coding sequence is TGTGCCAGCAGCCAAGTCCCAGGACTAGCGGGATACACAGATACGCAGTATTTT. Protein product: CASSQVPGLAGYTDTQYF.